The clone carrying this T cell receptor beta chain has at least ten counts. The data stem from a study of T cells after yellow fever vaccination. TCRdb re-called the 5' RACE reads through MiXCR, storing one row per CDR3 protein. The table has a few hundred thousand distinct CDR3 sequences, roughly 9% seen once. The material was CD4+ T cells sorted from PBMCs, obtained 5 days after the yellow fever booster vaccination. This receptor was obtained from a man aged 18 to 30 who received the YFV17D yellow fever vaccine.

The CDR3 nucleotides read TGTGCCAGCAGCCAGAGCACAGATACGCAGTATTTT. This codes for CASSQSTDTQYF. The chain carries TRBV7-2 and TRBJ2-3; D gene uncertain. The CDR3 consists of 12 residues. Germline V gene sequence: CDR1 SGHTA, CDR2 FQGNSA. V was clipped by 5 bases and J by 0 bases, with 3 bases between them.